The next 2 T cell receptor beta chains were all read from a single sample in a study of blood T cell repertoires in COVID-19. Measured with immunoSEQ multiplex PCR; TCRdb has only the in-frame clones, and not every one. The sample carries roughly 79,000 clones, 65% to 85% recorded once. Sample: peripheral blood. The receptors stem from a man aged 50-59 years with acute or convalescent COVID-19.

V and J are TRBV7-2 and TRBJ1-1, with 8 bases matching TRBD1. CDR1 is SGHTA, CDR2 FQGNSA, per germline. CDR3 size: 13 residues. V lost 5 bases and J lost 5; bases outside the gene matches: 4. In DNA form, the CDR3 reads TGTGCCAGCAGCCCGTGGACAGGGACTGAAGCTTTCTTT. This gives the protein CASSPWTGTEAFF.

The chain joins TRBV27 to TRBJ1-2, with 8 bases matching TRBD1. This CDR3 has 14 amino acids. CDR1 and CDR2 (germline): MNHEY, SMNVEV (reference sequence). Unmatched junction bases numbered 8, after V lost 4 bases and J lost 7 bases. The CDR3 sequence: CASSYRDRSRGYTF. As DNA, the CDR3 is TGTGCCAGCAGTTACCGGGACAGGAGTCGTGGCTACACCTTC.